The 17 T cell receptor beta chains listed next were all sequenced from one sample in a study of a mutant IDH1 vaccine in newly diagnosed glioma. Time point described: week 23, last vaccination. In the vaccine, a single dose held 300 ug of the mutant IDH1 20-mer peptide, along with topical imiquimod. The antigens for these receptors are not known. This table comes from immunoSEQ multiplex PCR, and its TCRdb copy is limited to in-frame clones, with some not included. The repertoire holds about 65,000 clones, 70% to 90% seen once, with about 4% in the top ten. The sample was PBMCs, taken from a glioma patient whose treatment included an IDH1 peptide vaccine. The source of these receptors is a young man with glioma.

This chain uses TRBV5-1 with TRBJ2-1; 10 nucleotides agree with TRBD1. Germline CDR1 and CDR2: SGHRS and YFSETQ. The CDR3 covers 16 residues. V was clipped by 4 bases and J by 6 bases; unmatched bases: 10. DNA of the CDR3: TGCGCCAGCAGCCGAAGGGGGACAGGGGACTCCAATGAGCAGTTCTTC. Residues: CASSRRGTGDSNEQFF.

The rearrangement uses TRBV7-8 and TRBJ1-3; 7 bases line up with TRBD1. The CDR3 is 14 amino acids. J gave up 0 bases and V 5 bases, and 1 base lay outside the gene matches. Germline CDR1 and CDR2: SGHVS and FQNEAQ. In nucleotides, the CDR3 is TGTGCCAGCAGCCCAGGGGGCTCTGGAAACACCATATATTTT. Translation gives CASSPGGSGNTIYF. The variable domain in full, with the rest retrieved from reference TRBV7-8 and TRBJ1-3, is GAGVSQSPRYKVAKRGQDVALRCDPISGHVSLFWYQQALGQGPEFLTYFQNEAQLDKSGLPSDRFFAERPEGSVSTLKIQRTQQEDSAVYLCASSPGGSGNTIYFGEGSWLTVV.

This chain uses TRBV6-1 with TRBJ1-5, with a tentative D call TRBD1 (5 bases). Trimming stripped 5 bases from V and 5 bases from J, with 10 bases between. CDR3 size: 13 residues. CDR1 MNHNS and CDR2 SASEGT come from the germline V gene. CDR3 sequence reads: CASSTREDQPQHF. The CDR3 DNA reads TGTGCCAGCAGTACCAGGGAAGATCAGCCCCAGCATTTT.

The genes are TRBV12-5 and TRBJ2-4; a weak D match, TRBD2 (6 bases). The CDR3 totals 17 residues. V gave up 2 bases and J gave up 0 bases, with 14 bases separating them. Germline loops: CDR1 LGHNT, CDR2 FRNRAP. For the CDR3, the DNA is TGTGCTAGTGGTTTGCTCGGAGGGTGGGTAGCCAAAAACATTCAGTACTTC. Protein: CASGLLGGWVAKNIQYF.

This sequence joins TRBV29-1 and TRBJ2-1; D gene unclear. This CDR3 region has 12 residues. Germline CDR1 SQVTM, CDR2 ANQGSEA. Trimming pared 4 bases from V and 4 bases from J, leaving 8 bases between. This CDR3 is CSVANSYNEQFF. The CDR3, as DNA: TGCAGCGTTGCGAACAGTTACAATGAGCAGTTCTTC.

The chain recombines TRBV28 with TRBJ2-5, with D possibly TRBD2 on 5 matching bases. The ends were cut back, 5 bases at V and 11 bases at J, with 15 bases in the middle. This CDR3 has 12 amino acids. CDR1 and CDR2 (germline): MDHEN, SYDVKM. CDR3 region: CASSRRPWEQYF. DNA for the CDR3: TGTGCCAGCAGTCGTCGACCCTGGGAGCAGTACTTC.

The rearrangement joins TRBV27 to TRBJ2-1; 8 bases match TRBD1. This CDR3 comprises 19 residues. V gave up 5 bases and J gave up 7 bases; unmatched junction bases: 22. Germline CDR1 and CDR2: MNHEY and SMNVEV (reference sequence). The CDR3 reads CASSVRGLTSSYFDNEQFF. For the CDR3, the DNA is TGTGCCAGCAGTGTCAGGGGGCTAACTTCCAGCTACTTCGATAATGAGCAGTTCTTC.

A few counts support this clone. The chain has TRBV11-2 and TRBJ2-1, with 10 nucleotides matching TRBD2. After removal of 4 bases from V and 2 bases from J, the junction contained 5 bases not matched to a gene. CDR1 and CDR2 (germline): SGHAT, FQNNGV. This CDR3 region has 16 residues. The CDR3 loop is CASSYAAGGPYNEQFF. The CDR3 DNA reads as TGTGCCAGCAGCTACGCAGCGGGGGGGCCCTACAATGAGCAGTTCTTC.

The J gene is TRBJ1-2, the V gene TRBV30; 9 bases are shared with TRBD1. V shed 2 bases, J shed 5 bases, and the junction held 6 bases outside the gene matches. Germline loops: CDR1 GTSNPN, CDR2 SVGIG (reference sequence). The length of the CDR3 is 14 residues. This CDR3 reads CAWSLGQGGYGYTF. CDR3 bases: TGTGCCTGGAGTCTGGGACAGGGTGGATATGGCTACACCTTC.

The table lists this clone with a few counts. CDR3 amino acids: CASIKTGGGTEAFF. Here the CDR3 DNA reads TGTGCCAGCATCAAGACAGGGGGCGGCACTGAAGCTTTCTTT. The V call is TRBV11-2, the J call TRBJ1-1; 10 bases agree with TRBD1. CDR3 length: 14 amino acids. V dropped 7 bases and J dropped 4; count of bases not matched to a gene: 6. Germline V gives CDR1 SGHAT, CDR2 FQNNGV.

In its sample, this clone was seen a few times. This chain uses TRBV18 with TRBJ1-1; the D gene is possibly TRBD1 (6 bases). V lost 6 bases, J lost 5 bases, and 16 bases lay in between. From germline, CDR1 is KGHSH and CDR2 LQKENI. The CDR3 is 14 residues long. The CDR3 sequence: CASSPTGEWTEAFF. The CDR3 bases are TGTGCCAGCTCCCCGACAGGAGAGTGGACTGAAGCTTTCTTT.

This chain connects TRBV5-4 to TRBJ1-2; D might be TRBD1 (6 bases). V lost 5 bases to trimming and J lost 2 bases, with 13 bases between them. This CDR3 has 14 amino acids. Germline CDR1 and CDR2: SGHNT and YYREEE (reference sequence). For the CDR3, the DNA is TGTGCCAGCAGATCGAACAGGGTGAACTATGGCTACACCTTC. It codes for CASRSNRVNYGYTF.

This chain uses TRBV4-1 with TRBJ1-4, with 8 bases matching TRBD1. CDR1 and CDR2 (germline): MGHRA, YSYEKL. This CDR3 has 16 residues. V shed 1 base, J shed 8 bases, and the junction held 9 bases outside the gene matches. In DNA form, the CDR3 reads TGCGCCAGCAGCCAAGGACCTGGACAGGGAGGCGAAAAACTGTTTTTT. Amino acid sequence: CASSQGPGQGGEKLFF.

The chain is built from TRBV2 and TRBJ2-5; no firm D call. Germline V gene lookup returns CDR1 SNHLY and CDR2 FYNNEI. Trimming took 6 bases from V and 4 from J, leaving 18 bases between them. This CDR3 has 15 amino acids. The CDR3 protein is CASRPSFYGGETQYF. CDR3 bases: TGTGCCAGCAGACCCTCCTTTTATGGCGGAGAGACCCAGTACTTC.

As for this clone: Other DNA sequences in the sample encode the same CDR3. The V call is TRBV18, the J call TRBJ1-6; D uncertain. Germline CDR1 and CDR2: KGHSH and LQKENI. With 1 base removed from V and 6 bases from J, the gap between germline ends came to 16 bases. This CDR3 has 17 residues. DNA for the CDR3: TGTGCCAGCTCACCACTAGATCCGGGTACCAGTAATTCACCCCTCCACTTT. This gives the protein CASSPLDPGTSNSPLHF.

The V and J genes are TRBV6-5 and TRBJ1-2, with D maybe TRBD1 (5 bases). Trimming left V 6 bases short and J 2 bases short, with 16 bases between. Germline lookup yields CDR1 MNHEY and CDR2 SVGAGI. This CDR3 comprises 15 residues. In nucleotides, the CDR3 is TGTGCCAGCAGAACCACTATCAGGGTAAACTATGGCTACACCTTC. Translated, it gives CASRTTIRVNYGYTF.

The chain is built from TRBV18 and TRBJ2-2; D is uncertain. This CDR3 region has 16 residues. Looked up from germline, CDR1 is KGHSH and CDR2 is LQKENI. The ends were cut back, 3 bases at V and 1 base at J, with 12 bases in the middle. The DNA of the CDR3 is TGTGCCAGCTCACCGATCGGTTCAGGGAACACCGGGGAGCTGTTTTTT. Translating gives CASSPIGSGNTGELFF.